Listed below are T cell receptor beta chains from one sample, sequenced in a study of blood T cell repertoires in COVID-19. Libraries were prepared by immunoSEQ multiplex PCR; TCRdb keeps only in-frame clonotypes and omits some of them. The profile covers tens of thousands of clones, with around four fifths appearing a single time and 5% to 5.5% taken by the ten largest. The sequenced sample was peripheral blood. Receptor source: a man in his 70s with acute or convalescent COVID-19. Both conserved end residues are part of each CDR3. The D gene is left open where the match is weak. For some rows the clone size is stated as once, few or many, or as a class when expanded; others skip it.

d_gene,abundance,v_gene,j_gene,CDR3nt,CDR3aa
.,.,TRBV5-1,TRBJ2-3,TGCGCCAGCAGCTTGGGAGTCTCCACAGATACGCAGTATTTT,CASSLGVSTDTQYF
TRBD1,.,TRBV3-1/TRBV3-2,TRBJ1-1,TGTGCCAGCACCGGACAGGGGGTTTACACTGAAGCTTTCTTT,CASTGQGVYTEAFF
.,.,TRBV4-2,TRBJ1-4,TGTGCCAGCAGCCAAGATTGGGGCAGGGATGAAAAACTGTTTTTT,CASSQDWGRDEKLFF
TRBD1,once,TRBV5-1,TRBJ2-5,TGCGCCAGCAGCCTAGGGACAGGGAGAGAGACCCAGTACTTC,CASSLGTGRETQYF
.,once,TRBV4-1,TRBJ2-2,TGCGCCAGCAGCCAAGTGGACAGCGAGACCGGGGAGCTGTTTTTT,CASSQVDSETGELFF
TRBD2,few,TRBV6-5,TRBJ2-1,TGTGCCAGCAGTTACTCGGGGGGGAAAGTCTATGAGCAGTTCTTC,CASSYSGGKVYEQFF
.,.,TRBV3-1/TRBV3-2,TRBJ1-1,TGTGCCAGCAGCTTAGGGGGGGAGTTGGCTTTCTTT,CASSLGGELAFF
TRBD2,.,TRBV4-2,TRBJ2-3,TGTGCCAGCAGCCGCGGGGGGGCTCTCACAGATACGCAGTATTTT,CASSRGGALTDTQYF
.,.,TRBV6-5,TRBJ2-5,TGTGCCAGCGGGCGGCAGGGAGGACAAGAGACCCAGTACTTC,CASGRQGGQETQYF
TRBD1,.,TRBV2,TRBJ2-2,TGTGCCAGCAGCCCACAGGGGGCAACCGGGGAGCTGTTTTTT,CASSPQGATGELFF
TRBD1,.,TRBV28,TRBJ1-5,TGTGCCAGCAGTTTATTACTCCCGACAGGGGGCCCTAATCAGCCCCAGCATTTT,CASSLLLPTGGPNQPQHF
TRBD1,.,TRBV5-8,TRBJ1-4,TGTGCCAGCAGCCCGGGACAGGGGGTTGAAAAACTGTTTTTT,CASSPGQGVEKLFF
.,.,TRBV2,TRBJ1-3,TGTGCCAGCAGTGTCGGGGGATTTGGAAACACCATATATTTT,CASSVGGFGNTIYF
.,.,TRBV2,TRBJ2-7,TGTGCCAGCAGTGACTTACAGGTCTCCTACGAGCAGTACTTC,CASSDLQVSYEQYF
.,.,TRBV7-6,TRBJ2-1,TGTGCCAGCAGCTTAGCTGGAGGGGTAACCCCCCATGAGCAGTTCTTC,CASSLAGGVTPHEQFF
.,.,TRBV5-1,TRBJ2-7,TGCGCCAGCAGCATAGACAGTCGCTACGAGCAGTACTTC,CASSIDSRYEQYF
TRBD1,.,TRBV19,TRBJ1-1,TGTGCCTCTAAAGGGGGCACTATGAACACTGAAGCTTTCTTT,CASKGGTMNTEAFF
TRBD1,.,TRBV28,TRBJ1-1,TGTGCCAGCAGTTCGGGACAGGGAAACACTGAAGCTTTCTTT,CASSSGQGNTEAFF